These 9 T cell receptor beta chains were all obtained from the same sample, sequenced in a study of blood T cell repertoires in COVID-19. The method was immunoSEQ multiplex PCR; TCRdb's version includes in-frame clones alone and lacks a portion of them. The table includes about 230,000 clones, 85% to 90% detected once. Sequenced: peripheral blood. The receptor source for this set is a woman aged 55 to 70 with acute or convalescent COVID-19.

This clone appeared a few times. Other nucleotide sequences from this sample produce the same CDR3. The chain has TRBV7-3 and TRBJ2-3; D remains ambiguous. This CDR3 contains 14 residues. V gave up 1 base and J gave up 3 bases, with 8 bases separating them. Looked up from germline, CDR1 is SGHTA and CDR2 is FQGTGA. Written as DNA, the CDR3 is TGTGCCAGCAGCTTAAGAGCATCGACAGATACGCAGTATTTT. Translation: CASSLRASTDTQYF.

This sequence joins TRBV28 and TRBJ2-3; possible D gene TRBD2, 6 bases. Trimming removed 10 bases at V and 4 bases at J, with 12 bases between. The length of the CDR3 is 12 residues. Germline V gene lookup returns CDR1 MDHEN and CDR2 SYDVKM. CDR3 sequence reads: CAIQTSSDTQYF. CDR3 nucleotides: TGTGCCATTCAGACTAGTTCAGATACGCAGTATTTT. Complete variable domain (other parts from reference TRBV28 and TRBJ2-3): DVKVTQSSRYLVKRTGEKVFLECVQDMDHENMFWYRQDPGLGLRLIYFSYDVKMKEKGDIPEGYSVSREKKERFSLILESASTNQTSMYLCAIQTSSDTQYFGPGTRLTVL.

V and J are TRBV12-5 and TRBJ1-6, with D perhaps TRBD1 (5 bases). The CDR3 is 13 residues long. Germline lookup yields CDR1 LGHNT and CDR2 FRNRAP. The V gene lost 6 bases and the J gene lost 10 bases, with 13 bases spanning the gap. The CDR3 spells CASGSTQESPLHF. CDR3 DNA: TGTGCTAGTGGCTCCACACAGGAATCACCCCTCCACTTT.

The chain employs TRBV6-6 and TRBJ2-3, with 7 bases fitting TRBD2. The CDR3 has 15 amino acids. V dropped 2 bases and J dropped 3; count of bases not matched to a gene: 5. CDR1 and CDR2 from the germline V gene are MNHNY and SVGAGI (reference sequence). DNA for the CDR3: TGTGCCAGCAGTTACCCAGGACTAGTAACAGATACGCAGTATTTT. Translating it yields CASSYPGLVTDTQYF.

The rearrangement uses TRBV5-1 and TRBJ2-3; 9 nucleotides match TRBD1. The V and J ends lost 4 bases and 2 bases, in that order; junction bases with no gene match: 5. Looked up from germline, CDR1 is SGHRS and CDR2 is YFSETQ. CDR3 size: 15 residues. The CDR3 sequence is CASSPDRGLTDTQYF. The CDR3 DNA is TGCGCCAGCAGCCCGGACAGGGGCCTCACAGATACGCAGTATTTT.

V and J are TRBV27 and TRBJ2-3, with 9 bases aligning to TRBD1. In germline, CDR1 is MNHEY, CDR2 SMNVEV (reference sequence). The CDR3 is made up of 14 amino acids. Losses at the gene ends were 4 bases for V and 2 bases for J; bases not matched to a gene: 1. The CDR3 DNA sequence: TGTGCCAGCAGTTACAGGGGGCCCACAGATACGCAGTATTTT. This gives the protein CASSYRGPTDTQYF.

This clone was seen just once. The chain combines TRBV28 with TRBJ1-5; D is ambiguous. The V end lost 1 base, the J end lost 6 bases, and 4 bases lay between the germline ends. The CDR3 sequence is 12 residues long. Looked up from germline, CDR1 is MDHEN and CDR2 is SYDVKM. CDR3 DNA sequence: TGTGCCAGCAGTTTATCTAGTCAGCCCCAGCATTTT. It translates to CASSLSSQPQHF.

The chain is built from TRBV5-1 and TRBJ2-5, with D possibly matching TRBD1 (6 bases). The CDR3 is 16 amino acids. Per the germline V gene, CDR1 is SGHRS and CDR2 is YFSETQ. Between the trimmed V and J ends, which lost 4 bases and 4 bases, there was a span of 20 bases. The CDR3 sequence is CASSPIPTGLGETQYF. DNA for the CDR3: TGCGCCAGCAGCCCTATTCCGACAGGACTGGGAGAGACCCAGTACTTC. Full variable domain (remainder filled in from reference TRBV5-1 and TRBJ2-5): KAGVTQTPRYLIKTRGQQVTLSCSPISGHRSVSWYQQTPGQGLQFLFEYFSETQRNKGNFPGRFSGRQFSNSRSEMNVSTLELGDSALYLCASSPIPTGLGETQYFGPGTRLLVL.

CDR3 sequence: CATSDLRSGRVTSYNEQFF. CDR3 DNA: TGTGCCACCAGTGATTTAAGGAGCGGGAGGGTGACATCCTACAATGAGCAGTTCTTC. The chain employs TRBV24-1 and TRBJ2-1, with 10 positions matching TRBD2. The V gene end was trimmed by 1 base and the J gene end by 1 base; junction bases not matched to a gene: 9. The germline V gene has CDR1 KGHDR and CDR2 SFDVKD. The CDR3 totals 19 residues.